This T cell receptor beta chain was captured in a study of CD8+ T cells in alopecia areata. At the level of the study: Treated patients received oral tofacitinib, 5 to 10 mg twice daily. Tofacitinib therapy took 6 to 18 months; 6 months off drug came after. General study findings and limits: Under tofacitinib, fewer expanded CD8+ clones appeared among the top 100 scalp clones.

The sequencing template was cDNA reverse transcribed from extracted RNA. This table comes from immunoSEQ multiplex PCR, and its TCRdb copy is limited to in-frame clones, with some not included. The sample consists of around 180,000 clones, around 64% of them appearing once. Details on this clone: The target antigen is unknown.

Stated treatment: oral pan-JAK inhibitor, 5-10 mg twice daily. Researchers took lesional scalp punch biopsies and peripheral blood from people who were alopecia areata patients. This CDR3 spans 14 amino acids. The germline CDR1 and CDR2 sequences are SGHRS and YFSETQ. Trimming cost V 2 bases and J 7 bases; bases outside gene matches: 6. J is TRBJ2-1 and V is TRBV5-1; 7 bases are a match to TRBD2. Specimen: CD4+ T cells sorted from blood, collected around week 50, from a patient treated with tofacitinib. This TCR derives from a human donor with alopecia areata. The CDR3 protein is CASSFQRDRNEQFF. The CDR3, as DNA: TGCGCCAGCAGCTTTCAGCGGGATAGGAATGAGCAGTTCTTC.